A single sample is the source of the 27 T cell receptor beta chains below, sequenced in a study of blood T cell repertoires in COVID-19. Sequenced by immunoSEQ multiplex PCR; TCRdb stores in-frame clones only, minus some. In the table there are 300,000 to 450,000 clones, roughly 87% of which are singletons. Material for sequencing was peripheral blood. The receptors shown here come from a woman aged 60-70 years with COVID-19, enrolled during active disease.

This CDR3 is CASSLTVMNTEAFF. The CDR3 DNA reads as TGTGCCAGCAGCTTGACAGTAATGAACACTGAAGCTTTCTTT. The chain recombines TRBV9 with TRBJ1-1; weak D call: TRBD1 (5 bases). Germline V CDR1 and CDR2: SGDLS, YYNGEE. Trimming took off 4 bases at V and 0 bases at J, with 10 bases between the two ends. The CDR3 spans 14 residues.

Here the CDR3 DNA reads TGTGCCACCAGCAGAGGGAGAGGACAGCGCACCTACGAGCAGTACTTC. Protein sequence: CATSRGRGQRTYEQYF. J is TRBJ2-7 and V is TRBV15, with TRBD1 as a possible D gene (6 bases). The V end was cut by 1 base, the J end by 2 bases, with 15 bases between. The length of the CDR3 is 16 residues. CDR1 and CDR2 (germline): LNHNV, YYDKDF (reference sequence).

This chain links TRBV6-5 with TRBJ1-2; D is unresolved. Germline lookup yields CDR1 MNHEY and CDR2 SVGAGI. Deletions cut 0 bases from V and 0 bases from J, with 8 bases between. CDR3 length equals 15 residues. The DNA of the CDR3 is TGTGCCAGCAGTTACTCGGCCAGAACTAACTATGGCTACACCTTC. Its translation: CASSYSARTNYGYTF.

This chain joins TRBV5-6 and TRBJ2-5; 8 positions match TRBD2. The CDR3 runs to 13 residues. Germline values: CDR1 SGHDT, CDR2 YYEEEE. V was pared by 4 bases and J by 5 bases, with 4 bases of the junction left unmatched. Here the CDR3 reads CASSLRGAETQYF. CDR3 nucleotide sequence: TGTGCCAGCAGCCTGCGGGGGGCGGAGACCCAGTACTTC.

The CDR3 DNA reads TGTGCCAGCTCACCCGACAGGGCCTACGAGCAGTACTTC. Its translation is CASSPDRAYEQYF. The chain employs TRBV18 and TRBJ2-7, with 7 positions matching TRBD1. The CDR3 totals 13 residues. The ends lost 3 bases at V and 2 bases at J; junction bases unmatched: 1. Germline lookup yields CDR1 KGHSH and CDR2 LQKENI. The full variable domain, in which reference TRBV18 and TRBJ2-7 provide the parts outside the CDR3, is NAGVMQNPRHLVRRRGQEARLRCSPMKGHSHVYWYRQLPEEGLKFMVYLQKENIIDESGMPKERFSAEFPKEGPSILRIQQVVRGDSAAYFCASSPDRAYEQYFGPGTRLTVT.

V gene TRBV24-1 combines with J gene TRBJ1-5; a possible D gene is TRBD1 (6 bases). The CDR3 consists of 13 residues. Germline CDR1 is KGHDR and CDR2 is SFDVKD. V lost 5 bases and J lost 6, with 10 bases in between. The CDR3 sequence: CATSGGQFQPQHF. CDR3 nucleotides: TGTGCCACCAGTGGGGGGCAATTTCAGCCCCAGCATTTT.

The CDR3, as DNA: TGTGCCAGCAGCTCGATAGCGGGGGGTTCCTACGAGCAGTACTTC. This gives the protein CASSSIAGGSYEQYF. J is TRBJ2-7 and V is TRBV5-6; 10 bases map to TRBD2. With V trimmed by 3 bases and J by 1 base, 4 bases remained unmatched. CDR3 length: 15 residues. Germline V gene data show CDR1 as SGHDT and CDR2 as YYEEEE.

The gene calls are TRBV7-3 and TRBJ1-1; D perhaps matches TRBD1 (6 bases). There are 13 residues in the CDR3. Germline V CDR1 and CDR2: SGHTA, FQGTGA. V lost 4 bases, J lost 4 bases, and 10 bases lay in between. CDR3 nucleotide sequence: TGTGCCAGCAGCTCGCAACAGGGCACTGAAGCTTTCTTT. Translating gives CASSSQQGTEAFF.

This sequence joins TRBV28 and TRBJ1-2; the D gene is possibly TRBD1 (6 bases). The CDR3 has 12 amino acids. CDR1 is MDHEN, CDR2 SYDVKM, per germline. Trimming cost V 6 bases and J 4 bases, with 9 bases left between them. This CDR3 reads CASRGGPYGYTF. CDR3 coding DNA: TGTGCCAGCAGGGGGGGGCCCTATGGCTACACCTTC.

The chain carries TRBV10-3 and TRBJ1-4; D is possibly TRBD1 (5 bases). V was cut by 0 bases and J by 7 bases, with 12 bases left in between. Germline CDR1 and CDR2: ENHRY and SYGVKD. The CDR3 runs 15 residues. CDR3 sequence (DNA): TGTGCCATCAGTGAGTCGGGGCAGGGCGGTGAAAAACTGTTTTTT. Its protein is CAISESGQGGEKLFF.

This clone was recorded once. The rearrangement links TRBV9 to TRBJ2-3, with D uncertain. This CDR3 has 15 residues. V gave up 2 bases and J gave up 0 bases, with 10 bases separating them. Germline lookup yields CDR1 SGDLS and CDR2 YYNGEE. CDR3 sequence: CASSVQRTSTDTQYF. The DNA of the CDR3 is TGTGCCAGCAGCGTCCAGCGCACTAGCACAGATACGCAGTATTTT.

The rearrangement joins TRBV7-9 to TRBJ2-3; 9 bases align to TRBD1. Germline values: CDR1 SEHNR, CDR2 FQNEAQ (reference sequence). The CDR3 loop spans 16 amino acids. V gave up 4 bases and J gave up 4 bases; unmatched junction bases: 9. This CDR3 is CASSSLPGQGPDTQYF. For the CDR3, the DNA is TGTGCCAGCAGCTCCCTCCCGGGACAGGGCCCAGATACGCAGTATTTT.

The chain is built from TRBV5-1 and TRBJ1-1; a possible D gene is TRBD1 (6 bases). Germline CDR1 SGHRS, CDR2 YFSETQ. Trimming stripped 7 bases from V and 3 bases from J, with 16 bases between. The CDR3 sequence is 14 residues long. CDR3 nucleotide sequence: TGCGCCAGCCAGATGGGACAAACGTACACTGAAGCTTTCTTT. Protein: CASQMGQTYTEAFF.

CDR3 in amino acids: CASTDRGGGYTF. The CDR3, as DNA: TGTGCCAGCACCGACAGGGGAGGAGGCTACACCTTC. This chain connects TRBV3-1 (or the pseudogene TRBV3-2) to TRBJ1-2; 8 positions match TRBD1. The V gene end was trimmed by 7 bases and the J gene end by 8 bases; junction bases not matched to a gene: 6. The CDR3 totals 12 residues. CDR1 and CDR2 (germline): LGHDT, YNNKEL (reference sequence).

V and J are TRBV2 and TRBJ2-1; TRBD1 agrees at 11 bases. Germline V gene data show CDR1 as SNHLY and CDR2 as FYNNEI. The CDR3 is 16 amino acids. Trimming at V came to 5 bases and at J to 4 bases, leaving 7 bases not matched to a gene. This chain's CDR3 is CASSRTGTGGYNEQFF. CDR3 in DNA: TGTGCCAGCAGTCGAACCGGGACAGGGGGGTACAATGAGCAGTTCTTC. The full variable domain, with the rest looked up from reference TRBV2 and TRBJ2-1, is EPEVTQTPSHQVTQMGQEVILRCVPISNHLYFYWYRQILGQKVEFLVSFYNNEISEKSEIFDDQFSVERPDGSNFTLKIRSTKLEDSAMYFCASSRTGTGGYNEQFFGPGTRLTVL.

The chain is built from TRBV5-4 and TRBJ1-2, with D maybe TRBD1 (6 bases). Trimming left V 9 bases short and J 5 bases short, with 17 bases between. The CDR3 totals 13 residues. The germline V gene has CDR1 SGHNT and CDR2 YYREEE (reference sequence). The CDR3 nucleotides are TGTGCCACCGCCTTCTGGGGGCTGTATGGCTACACCTTC. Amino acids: CATAFWGLYGYTF.

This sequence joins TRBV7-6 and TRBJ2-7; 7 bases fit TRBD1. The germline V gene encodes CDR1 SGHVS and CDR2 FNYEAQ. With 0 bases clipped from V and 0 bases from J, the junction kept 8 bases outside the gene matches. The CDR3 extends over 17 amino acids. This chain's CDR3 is CASSLAPPTGSSYEQYF. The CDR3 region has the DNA TGTGCCAGCAGCTTAGCCCCTCCGACAGGGAGCTCCTACGAGCAGTACTTC.

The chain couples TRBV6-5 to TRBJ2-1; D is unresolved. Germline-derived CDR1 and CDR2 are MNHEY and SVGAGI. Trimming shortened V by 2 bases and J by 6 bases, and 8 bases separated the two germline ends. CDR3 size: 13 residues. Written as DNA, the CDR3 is TGTGCCAGCAGTTACCTTGGCGGCAATGAGCAGTTCTTC. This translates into CASSYLGGNEQFF.

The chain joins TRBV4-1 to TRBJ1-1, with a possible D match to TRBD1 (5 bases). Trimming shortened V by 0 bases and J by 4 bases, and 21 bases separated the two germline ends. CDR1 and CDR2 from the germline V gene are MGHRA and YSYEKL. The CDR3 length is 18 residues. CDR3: CASSQDGPGGGGSTEAFF. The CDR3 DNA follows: TGCGCCAGCAGCCAAGACGGGCCCGGGGGGGGAGGGAGCACTGAAGCTTTCTTT.

CDR3 protein: CASSYSREQGKTPLHF. DNA for the CDR3: TGTGCCAGCAGTTACTCGAGAGAACAGGGGAAAACACCCCTCCACTTT. The chain carries TRBV6-5 and TRBJ1-6, with TRBD1 matching 7 bases. Germline lookup yields CDR1 MNHEY and CDR2 SVGAGI. V gave up 0 bases and J gave up 11 bases; unmatched junction bases: 10. This CDR3 is 16 amino acids long.

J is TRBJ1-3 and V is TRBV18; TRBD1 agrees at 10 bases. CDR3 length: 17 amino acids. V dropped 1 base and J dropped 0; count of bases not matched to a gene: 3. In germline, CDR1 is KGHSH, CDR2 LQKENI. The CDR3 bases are TGTGCCAGCTCACCACTGAGACAGGGGGCCTCTGGAAACACCATATATTTT. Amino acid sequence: CASSPLRQGASGNTIYF.

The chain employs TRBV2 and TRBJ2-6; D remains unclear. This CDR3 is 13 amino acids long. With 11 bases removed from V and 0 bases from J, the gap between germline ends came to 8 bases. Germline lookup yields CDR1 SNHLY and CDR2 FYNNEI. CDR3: CAGEHSGANVLTF. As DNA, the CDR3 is TGTGCCGGTGAGCACTCTGGGGCCAACGTCCTGACTTTC.

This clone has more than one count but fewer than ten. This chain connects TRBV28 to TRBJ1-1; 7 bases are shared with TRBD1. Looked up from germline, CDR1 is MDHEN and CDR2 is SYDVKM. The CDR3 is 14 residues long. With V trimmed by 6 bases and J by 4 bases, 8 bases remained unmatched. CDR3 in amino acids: CASRNPGGTTEAFF. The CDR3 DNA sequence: TGTGCCAGCAGAAATCCAGGGGGGACCACTGAAGCTTTCTTT.

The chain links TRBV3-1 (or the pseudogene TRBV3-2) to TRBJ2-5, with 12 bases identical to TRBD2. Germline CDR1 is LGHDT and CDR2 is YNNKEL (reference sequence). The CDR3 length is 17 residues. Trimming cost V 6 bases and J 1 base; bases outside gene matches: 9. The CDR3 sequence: CASSQTSGGTSQETQYF. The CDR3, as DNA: TGTGCCAGCAGTCAGACTAGCGGGGGAACAAGCCAAGAGACCCAGTACTTC.

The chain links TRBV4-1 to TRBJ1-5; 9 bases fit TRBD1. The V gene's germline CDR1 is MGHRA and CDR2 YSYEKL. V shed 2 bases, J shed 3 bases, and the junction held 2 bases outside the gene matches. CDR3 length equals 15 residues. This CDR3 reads CASSQRTGDNQPQHF. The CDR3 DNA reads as TGCGCCAGCAGCCAAAGGACAGGGGACAATCAGCCCCAGCATTTT.

CDR3 sequence: CASSLQAQETQYF. DNA of the CDR3: TGTGCCAGCAGTTTGCAGGCCCAAGAGACCCAGTACTTC. J is TRBJ2-5 and V is TRBV27; D is uncertain. From germline, CDR1 is MNHEY and CDR2 SMNVEV (reference sequence). The CDR3 is 13 residues long. V was shortened by 3 bases and J by 1 base, with 6 bases between the two germline ends.

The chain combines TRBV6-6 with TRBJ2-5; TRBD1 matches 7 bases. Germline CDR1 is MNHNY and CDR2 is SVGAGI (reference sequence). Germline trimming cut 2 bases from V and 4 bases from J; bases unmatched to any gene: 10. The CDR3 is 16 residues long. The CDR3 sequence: CASSYEGTVERETQYF. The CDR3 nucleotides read TGTGCCAGCAGTTACGAAGGGACAGTAGAGAGAGAGACCCAGTACTTC.